Reported below is one TCR beta chain. Antigen specificity is unknown. Germline V lookup: CDR1 SQVTM, CDR2 ANQGSEA. The CDR3 consists of 15 residues. J gave up 5 bases and V 4 bases, and 9 bases lay outside the gene matches. This sample is part of a study of T cell repertoires in cytomegalovirus infection. Study background: Both a matching HLA type and CMV infection were indicated by public TCR beta signatures.

General study findings and limits: It was HLA-C-restricted CMV-specific TCR beta clonotypes that dominated the response ex vivo.

TCRdb processed the reads anew with MiXCR; each CDR3 protein has one entry. The sample has roughly 720,000 distinct CDR3 sequences, approximately 40% seen once; the top ten hold around 2.8%. The TCR sequence derives from a human donor in good health (CMV status not recorded). Some clones in this sample may be carry-over from other donors' samples. Sequences were obtained from PBMCs. The genes are TRBV29-1 and TRBJ2-2; 8 bases are shared with TRBD2. The CDR3 bases are TGCAGCGTTGGGGCCCGGGGGGGCAGTACCGGGGAGCTGTTTTTT. This translates into CSVGARGGSTGELFF.